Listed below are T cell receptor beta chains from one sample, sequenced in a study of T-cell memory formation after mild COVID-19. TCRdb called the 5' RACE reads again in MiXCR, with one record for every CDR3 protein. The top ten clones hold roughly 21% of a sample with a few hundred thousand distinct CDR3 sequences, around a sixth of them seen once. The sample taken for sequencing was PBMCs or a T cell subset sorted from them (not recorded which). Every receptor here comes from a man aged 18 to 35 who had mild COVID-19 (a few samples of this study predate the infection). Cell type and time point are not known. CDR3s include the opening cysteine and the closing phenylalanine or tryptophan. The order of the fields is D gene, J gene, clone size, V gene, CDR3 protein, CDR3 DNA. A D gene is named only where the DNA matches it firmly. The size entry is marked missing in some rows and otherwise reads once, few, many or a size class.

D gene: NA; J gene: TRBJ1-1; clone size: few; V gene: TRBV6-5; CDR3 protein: CASSRGREAFF; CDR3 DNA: TGTGCCAGCAGTAGGGGACGAGAGGCTTTCTTT
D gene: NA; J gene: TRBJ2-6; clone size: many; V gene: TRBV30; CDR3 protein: CAWSVGGANVLTF; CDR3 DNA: TGTGCCTGGAGTGTAGGCGGGGCCAACGTCCTGACTTTC
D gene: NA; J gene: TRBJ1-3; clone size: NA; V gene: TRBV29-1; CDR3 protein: CSVESFSGNTIYF; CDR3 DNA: TGCAGCGTTGAATCTTTTTCTGGAAACACCATATATTTT
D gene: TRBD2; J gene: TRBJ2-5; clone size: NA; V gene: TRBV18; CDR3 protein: CASSPRSGGFETQYF; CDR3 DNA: TGTGCCAGCTCACCTCGCAGCGGGGGATTTGAGACCCAGTACTTC
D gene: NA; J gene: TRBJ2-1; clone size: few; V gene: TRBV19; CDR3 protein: CASKGTYNEQFF; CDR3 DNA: TGTGCCAGTAAGGGCACGTACAATGAGCAGTTCTTC
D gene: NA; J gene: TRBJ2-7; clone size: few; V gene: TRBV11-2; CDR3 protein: CASSLVWSGPSLDEQYF; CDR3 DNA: TGTGCCAGCAGCTTAGTTTGGAGCGGTCCCTCCCTCGACGAGCAGTACTTC
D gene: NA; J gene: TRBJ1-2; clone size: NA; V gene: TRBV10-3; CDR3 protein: CAMGDYGYTF; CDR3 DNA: TGTGCCATGGGAGACTATGGCTACACCTTC
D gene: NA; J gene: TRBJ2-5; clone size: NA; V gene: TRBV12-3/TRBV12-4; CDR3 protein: CASSLMTSAETQYF; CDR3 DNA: TGTGCCAGCAGTTTAATGACTAGTGCAGAGACCCAGTACTTC
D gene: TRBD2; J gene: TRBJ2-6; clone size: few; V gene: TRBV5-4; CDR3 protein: CASSHRLAGGPAGANVLTF; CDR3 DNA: TGTGCCAGCAGCCACCGACTAGCGGGGGGCCCCGCGGGAGCCAACGTCCTGACTTTC
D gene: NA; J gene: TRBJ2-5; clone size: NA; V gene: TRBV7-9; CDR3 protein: CASSRASETQYF; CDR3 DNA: TGTGCCAGCAGCCGCGCGTCAGAGACCCAGTACTTC
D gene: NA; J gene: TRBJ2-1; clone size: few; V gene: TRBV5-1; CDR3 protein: CASSLGPGHNEQFF; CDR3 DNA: TGCGCCAGCAGCTTGGGCCCGGGACACAATGAGCAGTTCTTC
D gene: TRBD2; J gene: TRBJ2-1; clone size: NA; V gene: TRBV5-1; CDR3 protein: CASSFELAGGYNEQFF; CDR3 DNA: TGCGCCAGCAGCTTCGAACTAGCGGGGGGATACAATGAGCAGTTCTTC
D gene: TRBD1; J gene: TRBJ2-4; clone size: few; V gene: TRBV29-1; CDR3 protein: CSVEAAPGQGARGNGIQYF; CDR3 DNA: TGCAGCGTTGAAGCCGCTCCGGGACAGGGGGCGCGAGGGAACGGCATTCAGTACTTC
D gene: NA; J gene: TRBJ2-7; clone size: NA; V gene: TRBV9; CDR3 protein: CASSVGPGAHEQYF; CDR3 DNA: TGTGCCAGCAGCGTCGGCCCGGGGGCCCACGAGCAGTACTTC
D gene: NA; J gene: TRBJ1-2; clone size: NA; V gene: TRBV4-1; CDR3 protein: CASSRPLGGANYGYTF; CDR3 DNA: TGCGCCAGCAGCCGCCCATTAGGAGGGGCGAACTATGGCTACACCTTC
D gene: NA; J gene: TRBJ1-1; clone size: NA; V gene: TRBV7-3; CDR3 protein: CASSLTGTFGTEAFF; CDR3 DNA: TGTGCCAGCAGCTTGACAGGAACGTTTGGCACTGAAGCTTTCTTT
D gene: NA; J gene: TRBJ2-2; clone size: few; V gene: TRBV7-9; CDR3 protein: CASSLAAYTGELFF; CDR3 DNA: TGTGCCAGCAGCTTAGCGGCCTACACCGGGGAGCTGTTTTTT
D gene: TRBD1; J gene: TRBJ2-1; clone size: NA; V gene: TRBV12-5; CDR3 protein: CAGGTGGYEQFF; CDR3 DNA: TGTGCTGGTGGCACAGGGGGCTATGAGCAGTTCTTC